This note documents a single T cell receptor (beta chain) sequence. Antigen unknown. PBMCs were derived from more than 8 ml fresh peripheral blood. TCR beta CDR3 sequences were amplified from RNA transcripts. RT-PCR in the first round (using the HTBI primer set) targeted the TCR CDR3. MiXCR was run by TCRdb on the multiplex PCR reads, yielding one entry per CDR3 protein. This table holds roughly 650,000 distinct CDR3 sequences, around 15% found once. The data are from a study of T cells in Graves' hyperthyroidism and ophthalmopathy. Looking at the study overall: The blood sample was taken at first diagnosis, before treatment began.

Study-wide results and caveats: Clonotypes that were expanded in thyroid above 0.001 mostly appeared in blood too.

With 2 bases removed from V and 7 bases from J, the gap between germline ends came to 18 bases. This CDR3 contains 15 residues. The germline CDR1 and CDR2 sequences are DFQATT and SNEGSKA (reference sequence). This TCR was recovered from a woman aged 40 to 49 with Graves' ophthalmopathy. The chain uses TRBV20-1 and TRBJ2-1; D is perhaps TRBD2 (7 bases). Sequenced input: blood. CDR3 nucleotides: TGCAGTGCTAGAAGGGGGGGCTACCGAGGGAATGAGCAGTTCTTC. Translating it yields CSARRGGYRGNEQFF.